This T cell receptor beta chain appears in the sequencing data of a study of neurological immune-mediated disorders. CDR3 size: 15 residues. J gave up 8 bases and V 3 bases, and 8 bases lay outside the gene matches. The germline V gene encodes CDR1 SGHRS and CDR2 YFSETQ. The group of healthy controls was made up of people who were blood bank volunteers in Maryland, USA. Synthesis of cDNA used 5'RACE (with 10-nucleotide random UMIs). TCRdb re-called the 5' RACE reads through MiXCR, storing one row per CDR3 protein. The table records tens of thousands of distinct CDR3 sequences, approximately 4.4% of them present only once. In its sample, this clonotype was seen many times.

V and J are TRBV5-1 and TRBJ1-2, with 12 bases aligning to TRBD1. The TCR comes from a man between 18 and 29 years old in good health. Sample: PBMCs. CDR3 nucleotides: TGCGCCAGCAGCTCACCGGGACAGGGGGCGCCCGGCTACACCTTC. Protein product: CASSSPGQGAPGYTF.